This entry lists 9 T cell receptor beta chains sequenced from one sample in a study of cytomegalovirus exposure and HLA in healthy donors. Amplification used 60 Vbeta primers and 13 Jbeta primers. Produced via immunoSEQ multiplex PCR; TCRdb's table is partial and in-frame only. This sample's table reports approximately 140,000 clones. Material for sequencing was PBMCs. Source of these receptors: a woman aged 40 to 50 in good health and CMV-seronegative.

The V and J genes are TRBV19 and TRBJ1-4; D unresolved. This CDR3 has 15 amino acids. Per the germline V gene, CDR1 is LNHDA and CDR2 is SQIVND (reference sequence). V lost 5 bases, J lost 0 bases, and 10 bases lay in between. This CDR3 reads CASSYSVATNEKLFF. The CDR3 DNA follows: TGTGCCAGTAGTTATTCGGTGGCAACTAATGAAAAACTGTTTTTT.

The chain carries TRBV10-2 and TRBJ1-5; 12 bases are a match to TRBD1. J was trimmed by 3 bases and V by 3 bases; bases with no gene match: 6. The CDR3 consists of 17 residues. Germline CDR1 WSHSY, CDR2 SAAADI. DNA for the CDR3: TGCGCCAGCAGTGAATCCGGGACAGGGGGCCCCAATCAGCCCCAGCATTTT. Protein product: CASSESGTGGPNQPQHF.

The chain carries TRBV19 and TRBJ1-2; weak D call: TRBD1 (5 bases). Per the germline V gene, CDR1 is LNHDA and CDR2 is SQIVND (reference sequence). V gave up 3 bases and J gave up 4 bases, with 15 bases separating them. There are 15 residues in the CDR3. For the CDR3, the DNA is TGTGCCAGTAGTATCTGGAGGGGAGAGAGCTATGGCTACACCTTC. Encoded protein: CASSIWRGESYGYTF. Combining the CDR3 with reference TRBV19 and TRBJ1-2 gives the whole variable domain DGGITQSPKYLFRKEGQNVTLSCEQNLNHDAMYWYRQDPGQGLRLIYYSQIVNDFQKGDIAEGYSVSREKKESFPLTVTSAQKNPTAFYLCASSIWRGESYGYTFGSGTRLTVV.

V gene TRBV6-5 combines with J gene TRBJ2-6; D call uncertain. The CDR3 is 15 amino acids. Trimming pared 2 bases from V and 1 base from J, leaving 6 bases between. The germline V gene encodes CDR1 MNHEY and CDR2 SVGAGI. CDR3 bases: TGTGCCAGCAGTTACGGGCAGTCTGGGGCCAACGTCCTGACTTTC. Amino acids: CASSYGQSGANVLTF.

CDR3 sequence (DNA): TGCAGCGTAGGTACAGGGTGGACTGAAGCTTTCTTT. It is translated as CSVGTGWTEAFF. V usage is TRBV29-1 and J usage is TRBJ1-1, with TRBD1 as a possible D gene (6 bases). V lost 6 bases and J 5 bases, leaving 13 bases between the germline ends. The CDR3 loop spans 12 amino acids. Per the germline V gene, CDR1 is SQVTM and CDR2 is ANQGSEA. The whole variable domain, filled in from reference TRBV29-1 and TRBJ1-1, reads SAVISQKPSRDICQRGTSLTIQCQVDSQVTMMFWYRQQPGQSLTLIATANQGSEATYESGFVIDKFPISRPNLTFSTLTVSNMSPEDSSIYLCSVGTGWTEAFFGQGTRLTVV.

This chain connects TRBV19 to TRBJ1-3; D ambiguous. The CDR3 is made up of 14 amino acids. The V gene's germline CDR1 is LNHDA and CDR2 SQIVND (reference sequence). V lost 5 bases and J lost 4, with 12 bases in between. The CDR3 region is CASSPQSSGNTIYF. The CDR3 DNA is TGTGCCAGTAGTCCGCAGTCGTCGGGAAACACCATATATTTT.

The rearrangement links TRBV5-1 to TRBJ1-2; a possible D gene is TRBD1 (6 bases). Per the germline V gene, CDR1 is SGHRS and CDR2 is YFSETQ. V was clipped by 7 bases and J by 1 base, with 14 bases between them. The CDR3 is made up of 14 amino acids. The CDR3, as DNA: TGCGCCAGCGGTTCCCTAGGGGGTAACTATGGCTACACCTTC. This gives the protein CASGSLGGNYGYTF. The full variable domain, with the rest looked up from reference TRBV5-1 and TRBJ1-2, is KAGVTQTPRYLIKTRGQQVTLSCSPISGHRSVSWYQQTPGQGLQFLFEYFSETQRNKGNFPGRFSGRQFSNSRSEMNVSTLELGDSALYLCASGSLGGNYGYTFGSGTRLTVV.

The genes are TRBV18 and TRBJ2-3, with D possibly being TRBD1 (5 bases). V lost 2 bases to trimming and J lost 5 bases, with 11 bases between them. Germline-derived CDR1 and CDR2 are KGHSH and LQKENI. This CDR3 region has 14 residues. CDR3 in DNA: TGTGCCAGCTCACCAGGGGCGCGGAGAGATACGCAGTATTTT. Amino acid sequence: CASSPGARRDTQYF.

V and J are TRBV15 and TRBJ2-2; 8 nucleotides line up with TRBD1. CDR1 and CDR2 from the germline V gene are LNHNV and YYDKDF (reference sequence). This CDR3 comprises 18 residues. V lost 0 bases to trimming and J lost 1 base; unmatched junction nucleotides: 7. The CDR3 region has the DNA TGTGCCACCAGCAGAGATCCGTGGACAGGGCGGAACACCGGGGAGCTGTTTTTT. It yields the protein CATSRDPWTGRNTGELFF.